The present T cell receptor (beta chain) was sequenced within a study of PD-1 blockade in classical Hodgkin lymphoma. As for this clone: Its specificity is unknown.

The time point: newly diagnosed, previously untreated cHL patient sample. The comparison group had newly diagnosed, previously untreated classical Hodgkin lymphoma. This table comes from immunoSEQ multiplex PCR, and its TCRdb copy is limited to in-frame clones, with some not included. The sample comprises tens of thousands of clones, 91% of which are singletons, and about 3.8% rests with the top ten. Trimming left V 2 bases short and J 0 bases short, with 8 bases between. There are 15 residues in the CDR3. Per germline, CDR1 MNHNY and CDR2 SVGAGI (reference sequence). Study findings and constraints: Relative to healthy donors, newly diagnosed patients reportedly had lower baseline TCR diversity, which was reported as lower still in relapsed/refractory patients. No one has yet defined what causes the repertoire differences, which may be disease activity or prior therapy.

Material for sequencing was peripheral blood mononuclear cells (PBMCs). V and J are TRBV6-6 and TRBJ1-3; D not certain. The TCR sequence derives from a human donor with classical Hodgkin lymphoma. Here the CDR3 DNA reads TGTGCCAGCAGTTACCGGAGGAGCTCTGGAAACACCATATATTTT. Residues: CASSYRRSSGNTIYF.